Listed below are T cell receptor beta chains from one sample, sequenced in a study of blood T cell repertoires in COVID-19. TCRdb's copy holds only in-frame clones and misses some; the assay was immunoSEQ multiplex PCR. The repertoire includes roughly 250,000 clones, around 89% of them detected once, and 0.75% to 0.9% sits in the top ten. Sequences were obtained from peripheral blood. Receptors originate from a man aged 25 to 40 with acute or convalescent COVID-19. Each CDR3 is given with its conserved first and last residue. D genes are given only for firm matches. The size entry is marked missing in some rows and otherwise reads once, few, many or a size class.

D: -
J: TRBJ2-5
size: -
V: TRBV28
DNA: TGTGCCAGCAGCGCAGGGACTGCAAGGGAGACCCAGTACTTC
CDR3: CASSAGTARETQYF

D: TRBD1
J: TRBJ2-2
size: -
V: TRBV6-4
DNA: TGTGCCAGCAGTGCAATACAGGGGACCGGGGAGCTGTTTTTT
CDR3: CASSAIQGTGELFF

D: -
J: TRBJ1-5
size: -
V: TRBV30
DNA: TGTGCCTGGAGTGTACTGACAGCGCCAAATCAGCCCCAGCATTTT
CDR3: CAWSVLTAPNQPQHF

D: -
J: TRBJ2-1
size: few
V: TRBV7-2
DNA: TGTGCCAGCAGCTTAGGACAGACCACCTCCGGTTTCTTC
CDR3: CASSLGQTTSGFF

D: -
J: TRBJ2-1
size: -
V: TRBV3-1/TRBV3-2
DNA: TGTGCCAGCAGCCAAGATCTGAGAAATGAGCAGTTCTTC
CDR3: CASSQDLRNEQFF

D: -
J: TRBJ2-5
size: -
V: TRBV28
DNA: TGTGCGATTGCGGAGAAAGAGACCCAGTACTTC
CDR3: CAIAEKETQYF

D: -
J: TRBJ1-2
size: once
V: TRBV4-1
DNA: TGCGCCAGCAGCCAAGCTCCCAGCGAGGGCTATGGCTACACCTTC
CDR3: CASSQAPSEGYGYTF

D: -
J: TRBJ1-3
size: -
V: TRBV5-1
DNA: TGCGCCAGCAGTCAGGGGATCTCTGGAAACACCATATATTTT
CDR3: CASSQGISGNTIYF

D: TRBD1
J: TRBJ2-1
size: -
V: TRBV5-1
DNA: TGCGCCAGCAGCTGGGGACAGTACAATGAGCAGTTCTTC
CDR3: CASSWGQYNEQFF

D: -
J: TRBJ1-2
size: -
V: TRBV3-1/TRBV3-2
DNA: TGTGCCGGCAGCCGTCAGGGGACTGGCTACACCTTC
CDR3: CAGSRQGTGYTF

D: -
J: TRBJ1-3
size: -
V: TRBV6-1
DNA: TGTGCCAGCAGTGTTGTGCAGGGTAATGCTGGAAACACCATATATTTT
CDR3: CASSVVQGNAGNTIYF

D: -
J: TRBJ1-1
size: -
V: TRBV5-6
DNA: TGTGCCAGCAGCTGGAGGGCGGGGAGCAACACTGAAGCTTTCTTT
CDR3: CASSWRAGSNTEAFF

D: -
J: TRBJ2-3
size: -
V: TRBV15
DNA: TGTGCCACCAGCCCCGGACAGATCACAGATACGCAGTATTTT
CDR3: CATSPGQITDTQYF

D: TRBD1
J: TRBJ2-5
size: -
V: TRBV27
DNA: TGTGCCAGCAGCTTTGTCTGGACAGGGGGCCTCCAAGAGACCCAGTACTTC
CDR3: CASSFVWTGGLQETQYF

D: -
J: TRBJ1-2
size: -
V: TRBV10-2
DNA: TGCGCCAGCAGTGTTGGCAGACATTCCTATGGCTACACCTTC
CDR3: CASSVGRHSYGYTF

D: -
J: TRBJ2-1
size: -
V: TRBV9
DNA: TGTGCCAGCAGCCTGGGGGGGCCTTCCTACAATGAGCAGTTCTTC
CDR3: CASSLGGPSYNEQFF

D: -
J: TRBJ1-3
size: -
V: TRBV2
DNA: TGTGCCAGCAGTGGACAGACGGCCACTGGAAACACCATATATTTT
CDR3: CASSGQTATGNTIYF